Reported below is one T cell receptor beta chain. The record originates from a study of T cell changes during pregnancy in multiple sclerosis. The length of the CDR3 is 12 residues. Germline lookup yields CDR1 GTSNPN and CDR2 SVGIG (reference sequence). The ends lost 2 bases at V and 11 bases at J; junction bases unmatched: 8. The data were produced by immunoSEQ multiplex PCR, yet TCRdb's version contains in-frame clones alone and is incomplete. Of roughly 49,000 clones in the sample, approximately 87% were seen once. The chain has TRBV30 and TRBJ2-7, with TRBD2 matching 8 bases. Material: peripheral blood, obtained in the first trimester of pregnancy. The receptor's source is a female donor in good health, enrolled as a control in a pregnancy study. In DNA, the CDR3 is TGTGCCTGGAGTCAAGGGACTAGTAGCAAGTACTTC. Translated, it gives CAWSQGTSSKYF.